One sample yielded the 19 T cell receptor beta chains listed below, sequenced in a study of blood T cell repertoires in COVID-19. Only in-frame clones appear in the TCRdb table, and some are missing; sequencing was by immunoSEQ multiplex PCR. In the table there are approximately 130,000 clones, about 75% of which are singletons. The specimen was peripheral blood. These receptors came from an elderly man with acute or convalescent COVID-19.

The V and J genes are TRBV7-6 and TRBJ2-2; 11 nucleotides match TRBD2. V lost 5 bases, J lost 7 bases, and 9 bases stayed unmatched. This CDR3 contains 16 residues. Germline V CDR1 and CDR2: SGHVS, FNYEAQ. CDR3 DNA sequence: TGTGCCAGCAGCCCACCTAGCGGGGGGTTTGGCGGGGAGCTGTTTTTT. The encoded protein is CASSPPSGGFGGELFF.

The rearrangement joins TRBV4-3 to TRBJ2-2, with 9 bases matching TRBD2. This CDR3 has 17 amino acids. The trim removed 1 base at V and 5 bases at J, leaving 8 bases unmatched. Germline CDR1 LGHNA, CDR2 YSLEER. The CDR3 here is CASSQVYLAGRTGELFF. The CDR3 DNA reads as TGCGCCAGCAGCCAAGTTTATCTAGCGGGGCGAACCGGGGAGCTGTTTTTT.

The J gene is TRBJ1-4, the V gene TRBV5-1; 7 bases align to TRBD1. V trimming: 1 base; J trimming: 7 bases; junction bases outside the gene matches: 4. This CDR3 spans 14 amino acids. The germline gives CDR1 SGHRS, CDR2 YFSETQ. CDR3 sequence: CASSLQSGGEKLFF. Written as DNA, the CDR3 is TGCGCCAGCAGCTTGCAATCAGGGGGTGAAAAACTGTTTTTT.

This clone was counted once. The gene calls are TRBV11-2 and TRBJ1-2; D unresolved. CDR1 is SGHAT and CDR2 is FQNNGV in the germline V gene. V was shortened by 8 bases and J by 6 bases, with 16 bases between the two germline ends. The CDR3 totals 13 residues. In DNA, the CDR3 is TGTGCCAGCTTAGTCCGATCGCGGAATGGCTACACCTTC. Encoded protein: CASLVRSRNGYTF.

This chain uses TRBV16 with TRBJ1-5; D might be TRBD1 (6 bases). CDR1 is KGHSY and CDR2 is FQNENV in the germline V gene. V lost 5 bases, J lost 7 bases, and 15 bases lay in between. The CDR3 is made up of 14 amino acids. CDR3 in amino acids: CASSYYTGNQPQHF. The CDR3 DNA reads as TGTGCCAGCAGCTATTACACAGGGAACCAGCCCCAGCATTTT.

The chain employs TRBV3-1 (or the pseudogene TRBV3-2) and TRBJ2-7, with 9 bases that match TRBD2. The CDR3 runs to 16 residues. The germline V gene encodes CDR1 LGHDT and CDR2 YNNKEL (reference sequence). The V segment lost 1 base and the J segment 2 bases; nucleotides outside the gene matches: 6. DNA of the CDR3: TGTGCCAGCAGCCAAGTTGGGCGGGGGGGAGCCTACGAGCAGTACTTC. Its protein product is CASSQVGRGGAYEQYF.

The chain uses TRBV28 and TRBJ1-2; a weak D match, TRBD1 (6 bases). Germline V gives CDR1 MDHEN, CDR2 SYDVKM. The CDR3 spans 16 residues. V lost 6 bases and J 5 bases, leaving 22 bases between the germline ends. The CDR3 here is CASSLTGTTWGYGYTF. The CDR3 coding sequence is TGTGCCAGCAGCCTTACAGGGACTACGTGGGGATATGGCTACACCTTC.

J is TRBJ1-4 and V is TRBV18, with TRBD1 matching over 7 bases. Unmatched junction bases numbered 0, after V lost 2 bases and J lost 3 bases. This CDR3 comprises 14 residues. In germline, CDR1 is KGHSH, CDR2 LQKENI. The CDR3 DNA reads TGTGCCAGCTCACCAGGACAGGCTAATGAAAAACTGTTTTTT. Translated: CASSPGQANEKLFF.

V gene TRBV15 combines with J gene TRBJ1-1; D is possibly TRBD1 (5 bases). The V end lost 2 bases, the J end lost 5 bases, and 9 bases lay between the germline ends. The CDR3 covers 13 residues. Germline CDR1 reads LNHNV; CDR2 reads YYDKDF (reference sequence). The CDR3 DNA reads TGTGCCACCAGCAGAAAAGGGGAAACTGAAGCTTTCTTT. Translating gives CATSRKGETEAFF.

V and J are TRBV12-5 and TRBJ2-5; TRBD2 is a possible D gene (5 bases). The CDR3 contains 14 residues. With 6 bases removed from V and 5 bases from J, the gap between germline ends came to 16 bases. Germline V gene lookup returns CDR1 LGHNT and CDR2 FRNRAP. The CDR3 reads CASGSTGSLETQYF. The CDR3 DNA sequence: TGTGCTAGTGGATCAACGGGATCTCTGGAGACCCAGTACTTC.

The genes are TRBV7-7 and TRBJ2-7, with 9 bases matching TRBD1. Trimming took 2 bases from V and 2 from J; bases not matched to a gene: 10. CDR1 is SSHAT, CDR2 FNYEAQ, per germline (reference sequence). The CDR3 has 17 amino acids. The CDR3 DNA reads TGTGCCAGCAGCTTATCCCCGGACAGGGGAATACCCTACGAGCAGTACTTC. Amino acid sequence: CASSLSPDRGIPYEQYF.

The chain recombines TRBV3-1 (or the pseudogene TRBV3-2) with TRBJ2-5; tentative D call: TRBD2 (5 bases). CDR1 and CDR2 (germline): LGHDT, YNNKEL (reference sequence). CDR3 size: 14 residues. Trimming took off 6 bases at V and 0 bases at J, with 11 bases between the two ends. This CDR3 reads CASRLGRNQETQYF. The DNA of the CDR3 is TGTGCCAGCAGACTAGGACGGAACCAAGAGACCCAGTACTTC.

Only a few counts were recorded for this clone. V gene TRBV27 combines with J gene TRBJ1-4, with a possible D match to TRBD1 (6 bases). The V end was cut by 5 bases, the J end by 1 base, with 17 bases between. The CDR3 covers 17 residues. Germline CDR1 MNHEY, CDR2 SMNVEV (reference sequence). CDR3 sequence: CASSTRTGTQTNEKLFF. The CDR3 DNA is TGTGCCAGCAGTACCCGAACCGGGACACAAACTAATGAAAAACTGTTTTTT.

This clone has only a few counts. The CDR3 bases are TGTGCCGCCTCACGGGGGGGGGATTCCAATCAGCCCCAGCATTTT. Protein sequence: CAASRGGDSNQPQHF. The chain recombines TRBV6-5 with TRBJ1-5, with D possibly being TRBD1 (5 bases). This CDR3 has 15 amino acids. Germline CDR1 is MNHEY and CDR2 is SVGAGI. The V gene lost 11 bases and the J gene lost 3 bases, with 20 bases spanning the gap.

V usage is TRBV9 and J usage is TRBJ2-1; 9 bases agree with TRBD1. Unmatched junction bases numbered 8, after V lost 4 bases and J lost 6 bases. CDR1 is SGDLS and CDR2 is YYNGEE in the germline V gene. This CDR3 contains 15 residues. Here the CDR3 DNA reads TGTGCCAGCAGCCCACAGGGGGCCCTACCCAATGAGCAGTTCTTC. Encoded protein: CASSPQGALPNEQFF.

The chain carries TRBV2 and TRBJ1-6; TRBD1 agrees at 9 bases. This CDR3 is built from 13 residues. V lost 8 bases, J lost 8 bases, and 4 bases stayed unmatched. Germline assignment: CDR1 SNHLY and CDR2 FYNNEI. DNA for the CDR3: TGTGCCAGCTACCGGGACAGGGATTCACCCCTCCACTTT. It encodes CASYRDRDSPLHF. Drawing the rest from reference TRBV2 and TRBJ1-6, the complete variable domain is EPEVTQTPSHQVTQMGQEVILRCVPISNHLYFYWYRQILGQKVEFLVSFYNNEISEKSEIFDDQFSVERPDGSNFTLKIRSTKLEDSAMYFCASYRDRDSPLHFGNGTRLTVT.

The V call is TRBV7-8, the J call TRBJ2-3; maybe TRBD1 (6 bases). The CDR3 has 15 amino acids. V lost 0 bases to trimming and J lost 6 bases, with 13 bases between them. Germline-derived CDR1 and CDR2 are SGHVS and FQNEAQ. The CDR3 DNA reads TGTGCCAGCAGCTTAGCGGGGCAGGGGACCGATACGCAGTATTTT. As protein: CASSLAGQGTDTQYF.

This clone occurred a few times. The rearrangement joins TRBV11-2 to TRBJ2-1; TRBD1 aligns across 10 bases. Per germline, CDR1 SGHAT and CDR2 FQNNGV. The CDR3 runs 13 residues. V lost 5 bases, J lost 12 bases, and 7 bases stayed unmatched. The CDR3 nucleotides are TGTGCCAGCAGCAGGGACAGGGGCTCTGGGCAGTTCTTC. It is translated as CASSRDRGSGQFF.

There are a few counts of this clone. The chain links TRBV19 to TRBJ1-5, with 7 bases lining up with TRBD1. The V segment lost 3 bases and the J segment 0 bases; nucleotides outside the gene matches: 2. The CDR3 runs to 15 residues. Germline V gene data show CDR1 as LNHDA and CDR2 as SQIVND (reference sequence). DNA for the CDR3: TGTGCCAGTAGTATTACAGGGGATAGCAATCAGCCCCAGCATTTT. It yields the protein CASSITGDSNQPQHF.